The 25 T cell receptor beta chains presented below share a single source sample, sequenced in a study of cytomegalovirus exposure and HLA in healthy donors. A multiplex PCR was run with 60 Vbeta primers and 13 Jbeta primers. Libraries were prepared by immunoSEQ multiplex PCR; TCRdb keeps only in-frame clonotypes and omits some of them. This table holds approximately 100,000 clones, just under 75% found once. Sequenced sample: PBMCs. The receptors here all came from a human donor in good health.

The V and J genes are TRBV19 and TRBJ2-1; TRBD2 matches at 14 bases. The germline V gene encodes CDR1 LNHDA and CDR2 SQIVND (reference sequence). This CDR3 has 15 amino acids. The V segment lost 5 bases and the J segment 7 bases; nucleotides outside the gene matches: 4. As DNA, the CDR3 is TGTGCCAGTAGTCCCGGGACTAGCGGGAGTAATGAGCAGTTCTTC. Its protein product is CASSPGTSGSNEQFF.

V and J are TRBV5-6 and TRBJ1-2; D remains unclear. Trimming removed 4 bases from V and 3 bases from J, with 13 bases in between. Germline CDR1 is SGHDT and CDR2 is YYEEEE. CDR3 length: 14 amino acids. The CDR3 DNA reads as TGTGCCAGCAGCGAGGACGTGAGGGACTATGGCTACACCTTC. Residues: CASSEDVRDYGYTF.

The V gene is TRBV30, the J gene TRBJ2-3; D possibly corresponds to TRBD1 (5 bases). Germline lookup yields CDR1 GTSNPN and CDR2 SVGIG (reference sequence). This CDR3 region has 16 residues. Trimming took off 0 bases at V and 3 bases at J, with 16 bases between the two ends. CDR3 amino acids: CAWSVGPRAGTDTQYF. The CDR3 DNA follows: TGTGCCTGGAGTGTAGGTCCCAGGGCTGGGACAGATACGCAGTATTTT.

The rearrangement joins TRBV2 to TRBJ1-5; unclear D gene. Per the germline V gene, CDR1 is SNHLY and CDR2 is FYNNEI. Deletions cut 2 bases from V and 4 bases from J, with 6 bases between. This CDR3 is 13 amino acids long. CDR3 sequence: CASSEIENQPQHF. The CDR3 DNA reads TGTGCCAGCAGTGAAATAGAGAATCAGCCCCAGCATTTT.

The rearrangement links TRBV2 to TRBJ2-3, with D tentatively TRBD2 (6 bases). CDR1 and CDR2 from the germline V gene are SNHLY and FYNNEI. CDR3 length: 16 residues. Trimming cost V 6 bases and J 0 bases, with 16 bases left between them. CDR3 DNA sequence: TGTGCCAGCAGATACTTCCGGGACTCTAGCACAGATACGCAGTATTTT. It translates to CASRYFRDSSTDTQYF.

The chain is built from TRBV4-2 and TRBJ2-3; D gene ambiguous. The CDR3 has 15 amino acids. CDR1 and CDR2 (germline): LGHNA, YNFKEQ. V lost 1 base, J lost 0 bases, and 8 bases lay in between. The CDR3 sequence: CASSQAPFSTDTQYF. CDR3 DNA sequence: TGTGCCAGCAGCCAAGCCCCCTTTAGCACAGATACGCAGTATTTT.

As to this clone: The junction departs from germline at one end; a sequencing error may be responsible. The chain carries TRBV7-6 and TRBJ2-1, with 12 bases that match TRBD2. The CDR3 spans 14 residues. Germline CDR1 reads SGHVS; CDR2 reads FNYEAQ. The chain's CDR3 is CASSLAGGYNEQFF. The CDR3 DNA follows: TGTGCCAGCAGCCTAGCGGGGGGGTACAATGAGCAGTTCTTC. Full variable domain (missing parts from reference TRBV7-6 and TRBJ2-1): GAGVSQSPRYKVTKRGQDVALRCDPISGHVSLYWYRQALGQGPEFLTYFNYEAQQDKSGLPNDRFSAERPEGSISTLTIQRTEQRDSAMYRCASSLAGGYNEQFFGPGTRLTVL.

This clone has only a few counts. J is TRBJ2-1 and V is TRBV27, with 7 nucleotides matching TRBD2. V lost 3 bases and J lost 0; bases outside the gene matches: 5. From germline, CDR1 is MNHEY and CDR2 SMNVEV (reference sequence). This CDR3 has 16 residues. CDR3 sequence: CASSFSGTNSYNEQFF. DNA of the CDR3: TGTGCCAGCAGTTTTTCCGGGACTAACTCCTACAATGAGCAGTTCTTC.

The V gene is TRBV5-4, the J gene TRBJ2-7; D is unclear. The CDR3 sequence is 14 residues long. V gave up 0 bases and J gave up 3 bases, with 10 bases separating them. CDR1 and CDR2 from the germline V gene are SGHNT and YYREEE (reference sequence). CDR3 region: CASSLDLESYEQYF. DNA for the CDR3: TGTGCCAGCAGCTTGGACCTAGAGAGCTACGAGCAGTACTTC.

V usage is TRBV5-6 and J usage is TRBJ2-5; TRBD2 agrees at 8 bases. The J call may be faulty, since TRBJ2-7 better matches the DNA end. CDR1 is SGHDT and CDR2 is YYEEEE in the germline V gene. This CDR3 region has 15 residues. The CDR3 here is CASSLGSGNTYEQYF. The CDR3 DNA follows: TGTGCCAGCAGCTTGGGTAGCGGGAACACCTACGAGCAGTACTTC.

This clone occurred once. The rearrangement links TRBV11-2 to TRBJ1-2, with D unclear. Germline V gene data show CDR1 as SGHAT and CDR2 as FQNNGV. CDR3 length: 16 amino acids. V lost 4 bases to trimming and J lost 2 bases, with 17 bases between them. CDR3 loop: CASSYHPDSRNYGYTF. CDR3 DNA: TGTGCCAGCAGCTACCACCCGGACTCAAGGAACTATGGCTACACCTTC. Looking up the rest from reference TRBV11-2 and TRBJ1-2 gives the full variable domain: EAGVAQSPRYKIIEKRQSVAFWCNPISGHATLYWYQQILGQGPKLLIQFQNNGVVDDSQLPKDRFSAERLKGVDSTLKIQPAKLEDSAVYLCASSYHPDSRNYGYTFGSGTRLTVV.

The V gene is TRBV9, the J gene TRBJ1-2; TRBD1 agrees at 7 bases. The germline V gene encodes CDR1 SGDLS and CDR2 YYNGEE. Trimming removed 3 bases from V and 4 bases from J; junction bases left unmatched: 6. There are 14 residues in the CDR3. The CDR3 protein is CASSAGQALYGYTF. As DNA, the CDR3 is TGTGCCAGCAGCGCCGGACAGGCCCTCTATGGCTACACCTTC.

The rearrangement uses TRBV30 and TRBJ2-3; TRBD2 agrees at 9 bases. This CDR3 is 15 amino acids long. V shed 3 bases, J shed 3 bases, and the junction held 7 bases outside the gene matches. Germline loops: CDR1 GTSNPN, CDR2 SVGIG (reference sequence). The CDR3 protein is CAWRGGLAGTDTQYF. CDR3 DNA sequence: TGTGCCTGGAGAGGGGGGCTAGCGGGGACAGATACGCAGTATTTT. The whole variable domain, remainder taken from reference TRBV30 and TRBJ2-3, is SQTIHQWPATLVQPVGSPLSLECTVEGTSNPNLYWYRQAAGRGLQLLFYSVGIGQISSEVPQNLSASRPQDRQFILSSKKLLLSDSGFYLCAWRGGLAGTDTQYFGPGTRLTVL.

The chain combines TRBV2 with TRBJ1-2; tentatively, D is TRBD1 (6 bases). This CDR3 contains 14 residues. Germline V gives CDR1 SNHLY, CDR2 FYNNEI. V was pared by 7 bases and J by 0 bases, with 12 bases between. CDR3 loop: CASTRTESNYGYTF. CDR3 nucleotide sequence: TGTGCCAGCACGAGGACAGAGTCTAACTATGGCTACACCTTC.

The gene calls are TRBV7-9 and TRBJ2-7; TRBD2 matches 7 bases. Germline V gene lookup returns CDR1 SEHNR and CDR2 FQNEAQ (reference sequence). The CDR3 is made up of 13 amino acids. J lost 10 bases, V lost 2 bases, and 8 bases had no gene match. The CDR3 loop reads CASSLRIGREQYF. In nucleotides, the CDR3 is TGTGCCAGCAGCTTAAGGATTGGGAGGGAACAGTACTTC.

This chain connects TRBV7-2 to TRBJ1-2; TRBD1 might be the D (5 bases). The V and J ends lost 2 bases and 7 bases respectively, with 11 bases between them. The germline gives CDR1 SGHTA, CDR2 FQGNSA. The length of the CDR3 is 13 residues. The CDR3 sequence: CASSLTGPSGYTF. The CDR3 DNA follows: TGTGCCAGCAGCTTAACAGGCCCCTCTGGCTACACCTTC.

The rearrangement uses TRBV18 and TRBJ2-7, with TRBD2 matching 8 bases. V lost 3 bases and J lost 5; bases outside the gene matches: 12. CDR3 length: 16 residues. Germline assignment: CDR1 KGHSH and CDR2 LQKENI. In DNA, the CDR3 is TGTGCCAGCTCACCTTCTAGCGGGCGCTCTCCTAACGAGCAGTACTTC. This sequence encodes CASSPSSGRSPNEQYF. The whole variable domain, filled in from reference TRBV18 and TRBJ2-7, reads NAGVMQNPRHLVRRRGQEARLRCSPMKGHSHVYWYRQLPEEGLKFMVYLQKENIIDESGMPKERFSAEFPKEGPSILRIQQVVRGDSAAYFCASSPSSGRSPNEQYFGPGTRLTVT.

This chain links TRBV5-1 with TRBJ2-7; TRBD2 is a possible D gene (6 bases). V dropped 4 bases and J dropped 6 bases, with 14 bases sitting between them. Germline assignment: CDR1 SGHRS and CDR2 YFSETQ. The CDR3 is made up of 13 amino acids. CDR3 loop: CASSQGTLLEQYF. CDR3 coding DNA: TGCGCCAGCAGCCAAGGGACTTTACTCGAGCAGTACTTC.

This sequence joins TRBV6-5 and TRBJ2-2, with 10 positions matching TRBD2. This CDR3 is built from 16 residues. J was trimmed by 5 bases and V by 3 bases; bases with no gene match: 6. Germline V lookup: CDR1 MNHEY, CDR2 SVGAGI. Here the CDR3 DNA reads TGTGCCAGCAGTTATAGCGGGGGGTTAACGACCGGGGAGCTGTTTTTT. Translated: CASSYSGGLTTGELFF.

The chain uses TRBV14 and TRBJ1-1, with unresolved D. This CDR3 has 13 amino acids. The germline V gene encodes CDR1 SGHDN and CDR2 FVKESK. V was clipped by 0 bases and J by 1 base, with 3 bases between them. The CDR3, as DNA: TGTGCCAGCAGCCAAGACTGGAACACTGAAGCTTTCTTT. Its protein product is CASSQDWNTEAFF.

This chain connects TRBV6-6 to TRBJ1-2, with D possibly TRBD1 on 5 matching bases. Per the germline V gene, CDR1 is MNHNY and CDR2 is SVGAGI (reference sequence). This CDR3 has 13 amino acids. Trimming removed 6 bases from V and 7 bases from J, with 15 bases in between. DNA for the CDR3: TGTGCCAGCAGGGTCCTAGGCCAGGGTGGCTACACCTTC. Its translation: CASRVLGQGGYTF.

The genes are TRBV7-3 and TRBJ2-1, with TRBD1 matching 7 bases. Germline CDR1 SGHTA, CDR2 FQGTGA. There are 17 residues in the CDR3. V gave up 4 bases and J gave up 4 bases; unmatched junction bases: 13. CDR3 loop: CASSSEPRGTGYNEQFF. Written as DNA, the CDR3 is TGTGCCAGCAGCTCCGAGCCCAGGGGGACGGGGTACAATGAGCAGTTCTTC.

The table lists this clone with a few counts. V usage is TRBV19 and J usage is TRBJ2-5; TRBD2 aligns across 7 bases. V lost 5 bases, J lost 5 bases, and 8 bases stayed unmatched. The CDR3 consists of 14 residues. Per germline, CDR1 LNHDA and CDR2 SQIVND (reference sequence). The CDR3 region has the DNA TGTGCCAGTAGTCTCGCGGGAGCCAGGGAGACCCAGTACTTC. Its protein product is CASSLAGARETQYF.

This CDR3 reads CASSLVGRLTDTQYF. CDR3 bases: TGTGCCAGCAGCTTGGTTGGCCGACTCACAGATACGCAGTATTTT. The J gene is TRBJ2-3, the V gene TRBV5-4; no clear D gene. Trimming shortened V by 0 bases and J by 2 bases, and 10 bases separated the two germline ends. The CDR3 totals 15 residues. CDR1 SGHNT and CDR2 YYREEE come from the germline V gene (reference sequence).

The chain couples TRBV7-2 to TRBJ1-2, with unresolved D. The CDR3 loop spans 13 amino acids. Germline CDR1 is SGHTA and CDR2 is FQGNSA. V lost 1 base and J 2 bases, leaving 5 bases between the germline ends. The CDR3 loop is CASSLVGNYGYTF. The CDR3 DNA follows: TGTGCCAGCAGCTTAGTTGGCAACTATGGCTACACCTTC.